This TCR beta chain is from a study of T cells in Graves' hyperthyroidism and ophthalmopathy. Germline V lookup: CDR1 DFQATT, CDR2 SNEGSKA (reference sequence). CDR3 length: 14 amino acids. Trimming at V came to 0 bases and at J to 5 bases, leaving 4 bases not matched to a gene. Amplification yielded TCR beta CDR3 regions, with RNA transcripts as the source. First-round RT-PCR with HTBI primers amplified the TCR CDR3 region. One entry per CDR3 protein, called by TCRdb with MiXCR from the multiplex PCR reads. The data show approximately 600,000 distinct CDR3 sequences, around 21% seen once. The sequencing sample was made of blood. The chain joins TRBV20-1 to TRBJ2-3; 8 nucleotides agree with TRBD2. The clonotype comes from a man aged 30 to 45 with Graves' ophthalmopathy. CDR3 sequence (DNA): TGCAGTGCTAGAGATGGGCTAGCGGGAGATACGCAGTATTTT. Its translation is CSARDGLAGDTQYF.